Each of the 16 T cell receptor beta chains below was sequenced from the same sample in a study of regulatory T cells in long-lasting Graves disease. Time point of the sample: newly diagnosed GD, antithyroid drugs for less than 3 months. The TCR library used RNA extracted from PBMCs. Library construction for TCR beta used iRepertoire HTBI primers and Arm-PCR of CDR3 regions. TCRdb reanalysed the multiplex PCR reads using MiXCR and keeps one entry per CDR3 protein. This sample has 400,000 to 500,000 distinct CDR3 sequences, with about 16% found just once. The same specimen was also included in a second study, on T cells in Graves' hyperthyroidism and ophthalmopathy.

Sequences were derived from peripheral blood mononuclear cells (PBMCs), sampled at new diagnosis, from a patient treated with antithyroid drugs. These receptors originate from a woman under 30 with Graves disease.

The chain recombines TRBV12-3 or TRBV12-4 with TRBJ2-7; weak D call: TRBD1 (5 bases). Trimming cost V 7 bases and J 4 bases, with 11 bases left between them. The CDR3 sequence is 12 residues long. The CDR3 DNA is TGTGCCAGCATGGGGCAGGTGTACGAGCAGTACTTC. It encodes CASMGQVYEQYF.

In regard to this clonotype: A much larger clone differs from this one at a single base, so this may be a read error. J is TRBJ2-4 and V is TRBV24-1; 8 bases fit TRBD1. The CDR3 contains 15 residues. J gave up 13 bases and V 7 bases, and 17 bases lay outside the gene matches. Germline CDR1 reads KGHDR; CDR2 reads SFDVKD. The CDR3 region is CATSEYRTGSDEQYF. The CDR3 DNA is TGTGCCACCAGCGAATACCGGACAGGGTCCGATGAGCAGTACTTC.

To note about this clonotype: A much larger clone is a single base away; this may be a read error. This chain joins TRBV28 and TRBJ2-3; TRBD2 agrees at 10 bases. Germline loops: CDR1 MDHEN, CDR2 SYDVKM. The CDR3 runs to 17 residues. CDR3 amino acids: CASSLPLLAGLTNTQYF. DNA of the CDR3: TGTGCCAGCAGTTTACCCCTACTAGCGGGACTCACAAATACGCAGTATTTT.

This clonotype was seen at least ten times. The chain employs TRBV27 and TRBJ2-7, with 11 nucleotides matching TRBD2. Germline CDR1 is MNHEY and CDR2 is SMNVEV (reference sequence). This CDR3 is built from 13 residues. V was clipped by 6 bases and J by 9 bases; unmatched bases: 7. The CDR3 loop is CASRTSGAGVQYF. The CDR3 nucleotides are TGTGCCAGCAGGACTAGCGGGGCCGGGGTGCAGTACTTC.

There are a few counts of this clonotype. As DNA, the CDR3 is TGTGCCAGCAGAGCGACTAGCGGGACAGATACGCAGTATTTT. It codes for CASRATSGTDTQYF. The chain joins TRBV19 to TRBJ2-3; 10 bases are shared with TRBD2. This CDR3 spans 14 amino acids. J lost 3 bases, V lost 9 bases, and 6 bases had no gene match. Germline CDR1 reads LNHDA; CDR2 reads SQIVND (reference sequence). The whole variable domain, remainder taken from reference TRBV19 and TRBJ2-3, is DGGITQSPKYLFRKEGQNVTLSCEQNLNHDAMYWYRQDPGQGLRLIYYSQIVNDFQKGDIAEGYSVSREKKESFPLTVTSAQKNPTAFYLCASRATSGTDTQYFGPGTRLTVL.

The J gene is TRBJ1-1, the V gene TRBV7-3; tentative D call: TRBD1 (6 bases). V was pared by 5 bases and J by 5 bases, with 12 bases between. The CDR3 is 13 residues long. The germline CDR1 and CDR2 sequences are SGHTA and FQGTGA. In DNA form, the CDR3 reads TGTGCCAGCAGCGAAGACAGGTGGACTGAAGCTTTCTTT. Its protein is CASSEDRWTEAFF.

This clonotype occurred many times. The chain joins TRBV6-2 or TRBV6-3 to TRBJ1-1, with TRBD1 as a possible D gene (6 bases). The V gene's germline CDR1 is MNHEY and CDR2 SVGEGT. The CDR3 consists of 16 residues. V lost 5 bases, J lost 1 base, and 17 bases lay in between. The CDR3 reads CASSEPGGHPNTEAFF. In nucleotides, the CDR3 is TGTGCCAGCAGTGAACCGGGGGGGCACCCGAACACTGAAGCTTTCTTT.

V is TRBV6-1 and J is TRBJ1-5; tentative D call: TRBD1 (6 bases). Per germline, CDR1 MNHNS and CDR2 SASEGT. V lost 0 bases and J lost 7, with 10 bases in between. There are 14 residues in the CDR3. CDR3 sequence (DNA): TGTGCCAGCAGTGAAGCGGGGGGCGCCCAGCCCCAGCATTTT. It specifies CASSEAGGAQPQHF.

The sample holds a few counts of this clonotype. One end of the junction varies from germline; a read error may be responsible. The chain has TRBV12-3 or TRBV12-4 and TRBJ1-1, with unresolved D. The CDR3 spans 10 residues. The CDR3 protein is CASRLGEAFF. DNA for the CDR3: TGTGCCAGCAGATTAGGGGAAGCTTTCTTT.

This clonotype was observed a few times. The chain is built from TRBV2 and TRBJ2-7; D ambiguous. The CDR3 extends over 10 amino acids. Looked up from germline, CDR1 is SNHLY and CDR2 is FYNNEI. Trimming took off 6 bases at V and 4 bases at J, with 4 bases between the two ends. Here the CDR3 reads CASRVYEQYF. CDR3 DNA sequence: TGTGCCAGCAGGGTTTACGAGCAGTACTTC.

This clonotype was counted only a few times. The chain couples TRBV6-2 or TRBV6-3 to TRBJ1-6, with a tentative D call TRBD1 (5 bases). Trimming left V 6 bases short and J 0 bases short, with 18 bases between. The CDR3 length is 18 residues. CDR1 and CDR2 (germline): MNHEY, SVGEGT. CDR3 region: CASRRIGESSSYNSPLHF. The CDR3 DNA sequence: TGTGCCAGCAGAAGGATAGGGGAGTCTAGCTCCTATAATTCACCCCTCCACTTT.

The chain recombines TRBV30 with TRBJ2-3, with 9 nucleotides matching TRBD2. After removal of 1 base from V and 4 bases from J, the junction contained 6 bases not matched to a gene. Germline V gives CDR1 GTSNPN, CDR2 SVGIG (reference sequence). The CDR3 is 15 amino acids. Here the CDR3 reads CAWSEAGGPPDTQYF. The CDR3 region has the DNA TGTGCCTGGAGTGAGGCGGGAGGGCCACCAGATACGCAGTATTTT.

For this clonotype: A much larger clone sits a single nucleotide away, making a read error possible. The chain recombines TRBV3-1 with TRBJ2-2, with a tentative D call TRBD2 (5 bases). Germline V gives CDR1 LGHDT, CDR2 YNNKEL (reference sequence). CDR3 size: 17 residues. CDR3 loop: CASIGRSIRPSTGKLFF. CDR3 in DNA: TGTGCCAGCATAGGTCGGAGCATTAGACCTTCCACCGGGAAGCTGTTTTTT.

This clonotype has ten or more counts. The chain couples TRBV7-2 to TRBJ2-3; D perhaps matches TRBD2 (6 bases). Germline CDR1 and CDR2: SGHTA and FQGNSA. The CDR3 is made up of 17 amino acids. V dropped 4 bases and J dropped 4 bases, with 21 bases sitting between them. This chain's CDR3 is CASSSQPGSGRPDTQYF. DNA for the CDR3: TGTGCCAGCAGCTCCCAACCCGGTAGCGGCCGCCCAGATACGCAGTATTTT. Using reference TRBV7-2 and TRBJ2-3 for the parts outside the CDR3, the full variable domain is GAGVSQSPSNKVTEKGKDVELRCDPISGHTALYWYRQSLGQGLEFLIYFQGNSAPDKSGLPSDRFSAERTGGSVSTLTIQRTQQEDSAVYLCASSSQPGSGRPDTQYFGPGTRLTVL.

This clonotype has only a few counts. The genes are TRBV5-1 and TRBJ2-5; D is unresolved. Germline assignment: CDR1 SGHRS and CDR2 YFSETQ. V lost 0 bases to trimming and J lost 4 bases, with 13 bases between them. The CDR3 sequence is 15 residues long. CDR3 bases: TGCGCCAGCAGCTTGGGAGGAATAGGAGTAGAGACCCAGTACTTC. Its translation is CASSLGGIGVETQYF. The full variable domain, with the rest looked up from reference TRBV5-1 and TRBJ2-5, is KAGVTQTPRYLIKTRGQQVTLSCSPISGHRSVSWYQQTPGQGLQFLFEYFSETQRNKGNFPGRFSGRQFSNSRSEMNVSTLELGDSALYLCASSLGGIGVETQYFGPGTRLLVL.

This rearrangement joins TRBV7-2 to TRBJ2-5; D is possibly TRBD2 (5 bases). CDR3 length: 12 residues. Germline assignment: CDR1 SGHTA and CDR2 FQGNSA. Trimming removed 5 bases at V and 11 bases at J, with 15 bases between. This chain's CDR3 is CASSTGAGNQYF. CDR3 sequence (DNA): TGTGCCAGCAGCACCGGAGCCGGGAATCAGTACTTC.